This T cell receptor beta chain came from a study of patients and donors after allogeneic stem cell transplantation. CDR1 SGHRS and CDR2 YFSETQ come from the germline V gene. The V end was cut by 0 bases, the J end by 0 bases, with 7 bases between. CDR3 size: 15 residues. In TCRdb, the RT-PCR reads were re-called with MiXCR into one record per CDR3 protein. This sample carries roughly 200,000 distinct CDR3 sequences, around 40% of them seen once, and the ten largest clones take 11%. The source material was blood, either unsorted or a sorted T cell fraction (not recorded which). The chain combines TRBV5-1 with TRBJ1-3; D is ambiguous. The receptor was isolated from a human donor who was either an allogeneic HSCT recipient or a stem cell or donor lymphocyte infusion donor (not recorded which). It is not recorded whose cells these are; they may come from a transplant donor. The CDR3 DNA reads TGCGCCAGCAGCTTGGATGCAGCCTCTGGAAACACCATATATTTT. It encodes CASSLDAASGNTIYF.